These 26 T cell receptor beta chains share one sample of origin, sequenced in a study of OX40 agonist ivuxolimab in advanced cancers. Generated by immunoSEQ multiplex PCR, the TCRdb table keeps only in-frame clones and is missing some. The table lists 50,000 to 70,000 clones, around 80% of them singletons. The material was CD4+ or CD8+ T cells sorted from blood, obtained in a trial of the OX40 agonist ivuxolimab. These receptors all come from an adult with an advanced solid tumor such as melanoma, head and neck, liver or kidney cancer.

This clone was recorded a few times. The V gene is TRBV7-6, the J gene TRBJ2-1; no clear D gene. V shed 0 bases and J shed 8 bases, with 2 bases lying between them. Looked up from germline, CDR1 is SGHVS and CDR2 is FNYEAQ. CDR3 length: 11 amino acids. CDR3: CASSLADEQFF. The CDR3 DNA follows: TGTGCCAGCAGCTTAGCCGATGAGCAGTTCTTC.

The chain has TRBV6-5 and TRBJ1-5; no firm D call. Germline lookup yields CDR1 MNHEY and CDR2 SVGAGI. The germline V and J ends were trimmed by 2 bases and 4 bases, with 6 bases remaining between them. The CDR3 is made up of 13 amino acids. In DNA form, the CDR3 reads TGTGCCAGCAGTTACCGTTTAAATCAGCCCCAGCATTTT. This sequence encodes CASSYRLNQPQHF.

The gene calls are TRBV7-9 and TRBJ1-3, with a tentative D call TRBD1 (6 bases). The CDR3 is 14 residues long. Trimming stripped 5 bases from V and 0 bases from J, with 8 bases between. Germline V CDR1 and CDR2: SEHNR, FQNEAQ (reference sequence). CDR3: CASSRTDSGNTIYF. CDR3 in DNA: TGTGCCAGCAGCCGGACAGACTCTGGAAACACCATATATTTT. Together with reference TRBV7-9 and TRBJ1-3, the CDR3 gives the full variable domain: DTGVSQNPRHKITKRGQNVTFRCDPISEHNRLYWYRQTLGQGPEFLTYFQNEAQLEKSRLLSDRFSAERPKGSFSTLEIQRTEQGDSAMYLCASSRTDSGNTIYFGEGSWLTVV.

The chain links TRBV19 to TRBJ2-1; possible D gene TRBD2, 5 bases. The length of the CDR3 is 11 residues. Trimming took 3 bases from V and 10 from J, leaving 7 bases between them. CDR1 is LNHDA and CDR2 is SQIVND in the germline V gene (reference sequence). In nucleotides, the CDR3 is TGTGCCAGTAGTATCTGGGAGGAGCAGTTCTTC. Translating it yields CASSIWEEQFF.

This chain connects TRBV28 to TRBJ2-2, with 7 bases aligning to TRBD1. This CDR3 region has 15 residues. The germline V gene encodes CDR1 MDHEN and CDR2 SYDVKM. The trim removed 7 bases at V and 2 bases at J, leaving 7 bases unmatched. The CDR3 DNA follows: TGTGCCAGCAAGAGGGGACAGATAAACACCGGGGAGCTGTTTTTT. Its protein product is CASKRGQINTGELFF.

V gene TRBV6-4 combines with J gene TRBJ1-4; D is uncertain. CDR3 size: 15 residues. V gave up 2 bases and J gave up 3 bases, with 10 bases separating them. Germline V gives CDR1 MRHNA, CDR2 SNTAGT. Written as DNA, the CDR3 is TGTGCCAGCAGTGACGCTGGGTTACCTAATGAAAAACTGTTTTTT. This sequence encodes CASSDAGLPNEKLFF.

This clone was seen just once. The chain uses TRBV30 and TRBJ2-7, with D perhaps matching TRBD1 (5 bases). The CDR3 contains 13 residues. Trimming stripped 0 bases from V and 4 bases from J, with 10 bases between. Germline V lookup: CDR1 GTSNPN, CDR2 SVGIG (reference sequence). The DNA of the CDR3 is TGTGCCTGGAGTGTAAACCAGGGTTACGAGCAGTACTTC. Amino acids: CAWSVNQGYEQYF.

The V call is TRBV28, the J call TRBJ2-3, with 10 bases aligning to TRBD2. This CDR3 is built from 19 residues. Germline V gene lookup returns CDR1 MDHEN and CDR2 SYDVKM. V was pared by 6 bases and J by 1 base, with 16 bases of the junction left unmatched. CDR3 sequence reads: CASSLTLAGAGSGTDTQYF. CDR3 nucleotide sequence: TGTGCCAGCAGCCTTACCCTAGCGGGGGCTGGAAGTGGCACAGATACGCAGTATTTT.

The chain joins TRBV9 to TRBJ2-7; D remains ambiguous. Trimming took 4 bases from V and 7 from J, leaving 15 bases between them. The germline V gene has CDR1 SGDLS and CDR2 YYNGEE. This CDR3 comprises 13 residues. CDR3 nucleotide sequence: TGTGCCAGCAGCACCTACCCGACCGAGGAGCAGTACTTC. Translation: CASSTYPTEEQYF.

The V gene is TRBV4-1, the J gene TRBJ2-5, with 10 bases lining up with TRBD1. Germline CDR1 MGHRA, CDR2 YSYEKL. The CDR3 sequence is 14 residues long. Losses at the gene ends were 4 bases for V and 4 bases for J; bases not matched to a gene: 3. The CDR3 is CASSLDRGRETQYF. The CDR3 DNA reads TGCGCCAGCAGCCTAGACAGGGGGCGAGAGACCCAGTACTTC.

The V gene is TRBV9, the J gene TRBJ2-5; unclear D gene. V shed 4 bases and J shed 2 bases, with 12 bases lying between them. Germline values: CDR1 SGDLS, CDR2 YYNGEE. The CDR3 is 14 residues long. The CDR3 loop reads CASSTHQDQETQYF. The CDR3 region has the DNA TGTGCCAGCAGCACTCACCAGGATCAAGAGACCCAGTACTTC.

The chain has TRBV28 and TRBJ1-3; D possibly corresponds to TRBD1 (6 bases). This CDR3 region has 15 residues. The germline V gene encodes CDR1 MDHEN and CDR2 SYDVKM. V lost 5 bases to trimming and J lost 3 bases, with 14 bases between them. This chain's CDR3 is CASSPSPGDGNTIYF. CDR3 DNA sequence: TGTGCCAGCAGTCCTTCTCCAGGGGATGGAAACACCATATATTTT.

This clone showed up just once. The V gene is TRBV6-1, the J gene TRBJ2-5, with D perhaps TRBD1 or TRBD2 (5 bases each). The last part of the DNA fits TRBJ2-7 better; the J call may be wrong. Germline V CDR1 and CDR2: MNHNS, SASEGT. This CDR3 comprises 15 residues. Written as DNA, the CDR3 is TGTGCCAGCAGGGACCCCAGGGAGAGATCCTACGAGCAGTACTTC. Amino acids: CASRDPRERSYEQYF.

The V call is TRBV6-5, the J call TRBJ2-5; TRBD2 is a possible D gene (6 bases). The length of the CDR3 is 13 residues. Per the germline V gene, CDR1 is MNHEY and CDR2 is SVGAGI. V dropped 7 bases and J dropped 5 bases, with 14 bases sitting between them. CDR3 DNA: TGTGCCAGCAAACAGGCCGGAGGGGAGACCCAGTACTTC. Its translation is CASKQAGGETQYF.

The chain couples TRBV28 to TRBJ1-5; maybe TRBD1 (5 bases). This CDR3 contains 12 residues. V dropped 5 bases and J dropped 5 bases, with 7 bases sitting between them. Germline loops: CDR1 MDHEN, CDR2 SYDVKM. CDR3 residues: CASSKTDQPQHF. The CDR3 DNA is TGTGCCAGCAGTAAGACAGATCAGCCCCAGCATTTT.

The V call is TRBV18, the J call TRBJ1-1, with no clear D. V was pared by 0 bases and J by 4 bases, with 6 bases between. CDR1 is KGHSH, CDR2 LQKENI, per germline. The CDR3 totals 13 residues. The CDR3 loop is CASSPPGLTEAFF. The CDR3 DNA follows: TGTGCCAGCTCACCACCAGGCCTCACTGAAGCTTTCTTT.

The J gene is TRBJ2-1, the V gene TRBV5-1, with TRBD1 identical over 7 bases. This CDR3 is built from 14 residues. The ends lost 6 bases at V and 1 base at J; junction bases unmatched: 4. Germline-derived CDR1 and CDR2 are SGHRS and YFSETQ. This chain's CDR3 is CASKGAGSYNEQFF. In DNA, the CDR3 is TGCGCCAGCAAGGGGGCCGGGTCCTACAATGAGCAGTTCTTC.

This clone showed up just once. The rearrangement joins TRBV29-1 to TRBJ2-5; D might be TRBD1 (5 bases). The CDR3 runs to 14 residues. The germline CDR1 and CDR2 sequences are SQVTM and ANQGSEA. V lost 6 bases, J lost 1 base, and 15 bases lay in between. This CDR3 reads CSVSQGSSQETQYF. CDR3 coding DNA: TGCAGCGTATCCCAGGGATCATCCCAAGAGACCCAGTACTTC.

The genes are TRBV11-2 and TRBJ2-3, with TRBD2 matching over 11 bases. The J segment lost 0 bases and the V segment lost 4 bases, leaving 6 bases of the junction unmatched. CDR3 length: 17 amino acids. The germline CDR1 and CDR2 sequences are SGHAT and FQNNGV. CDR3 nucleotides: TGTGCCAGCAGCTATCGGACTAGCGGGTTGAGCACAGATACGCAGTATTTT. It yields the protein CASSYRTSGLSTDTQYF.

V usage is TRBV10-1 and J usage is TRBJ2-1; D is unclear. V was trimmed by 0 bases and J by 3 bases, leaving 6 bases between them. CDR1 and CDR2 (germline): WNHNN, SYGVQD (reference sequence). The CDR3 contains 14 residues. The CDR3 is CASSESVLYNEQFF. DNA for the CDR3: TGCGCCAGCAGTGAGTCGGTCCTCTACAATGAGCAGTTCTTC.

The gene calls are TRBV28 and TRBJ2-7; tentative D call: TRBD2 (7 bases). The germline V gene has CDR1 MDHEN and CDR2 SYDVKM. Trimming took off 7 bases at V and 0 bases at J, with 16 bases between the two ends. The length of the CDR3 is 15 residues. DNA of the CDR3: TGTGCCAGCACCCGAGGGGGGGTCGGCTCCTACGAGCAGTACTTC. It codes for CASTRGGVGSYEQYF.

The chain joins TRBV6-1 to TRBJ1-1; D is unclear. The CDR3 is made up of 12 amino acids. The ends were cut back, 7 bases at V and 6 bases at J, with 12 bases in the middle. In germline, CDR1 is MNHNS, CDR2 SASEGT. CDR3 nucleotides: TGTGCCAGCAAGGTTCCCCCCGCTGAAGCTTTCTTT. Translation: CASKVPPAEAFF.

The chain has TRBV7-9 and TRBJ2-7, with TRBD1 matching over 9 bases. J gave up 6 bases and V 1 base, and 4 bases lay outside the gene matches. CDR3 length equals 14 residues. Germline assignment: CDR1 SEHNR and CDR2 FQNEAQ (reference sequence). The CDR3 reads CASSLGDRASEQYF. DNA of the CDR3: TGTGCCAGCAGCTTAGGGGACAGGGCGAGCGAGCAGTACTTC.

This chain connects TRBV14 to TRBJ2-5; tentatively, D is TRBD2 (6 bases). The CDR3 consists of 12 residues. V gave up 3 bases and J gave up 5 bases, with 7 bases separating them. In germline, CDR1 is SGHDN, CDR2 FVKESK. The CDR3 DNA reads TGTGCCAGCAGCCAGGCGGGGGAGACCCAGTACTTC. Translation: CASSQAGETQYF. The variable domain in full, completed from reference TRBV14 and TRBJ2-5, reads EAGVTQFPSHSVIEKGQTVTLRCDPISGHDNLYWYRRVMGKEIKFLLHFVKESKQDESGMPNNRFLAERTGGTYSTLKVQPAELEDSGVYFCASSQAGETQYFGPGTRLLVL.

This chain joins TRBV18 and TRBJ1-4; tentatively, D is TRBD1 (5 bases). V was trimmed by 3 bases and J by 8 bases, leaving 10 bases between them. The length of the CDR3 is 13 residues. The germline CDR1 and CDR2 sequences are KGHSH and LQKENI. Here the CDR3 reads CASSPGPNEKLFF. In nucleotides, the CDR3 is TGTGCCAGCTCACCGGGGCCGAACGAAAAACTGTTTTTT.

This chain links TRBV15 with TRBJ1-3, with D possibly matching TRBD1 (5 bases). The V and J ends lost 0 bases and 0 bases respectively, with 9 bases between them. The CDR3 contains 16 residues. Germline V gene lookup returns CDR1 LNHNV and CDR2 YYDKDF (reference sequence). The CDR3 loop reads CATSRDRGPSGNTIYF. CDR3 sequence (DNA): TGTGCCACCAGCAGAGATAGGGGACCCTCTGGAAACACCATATATTTT.